The 7 T cell receptor beta chains below all came from one sample that was sequenced in a study of human T cells and chemical hapten exposure. Time point here: healthy volunteer bleed at 2 weeks. It was from unfractionated whole blood that total RNA was extracted. One entry per CDR3 protein results from TCRdb running MiXCR on the RACE reads. The table has about 130,000 distinct CDR3 sequences, more than 7.5% seen once. Sequences were obtained from whole blood. The receptors here all came from a male donor in good health. Some clones in this sample may be carry-over from other donors' samples.

Comments on this clonotype: This could be a read error, since a much larger clone is one nucleotide away. V is TRBV7-9 and J is TRBJ2-3; D gene ambiguous. The V end lost 5 bases, the J end lost 1 base, and 4 bases lay between the germline ends. This CDR3 has 12 amino acids. CDR1 and CDR2 from the germline V gene are SEHNR and FQNEAQ (reference sequence). The DNA of the CDR3 is TGTGCCAGCAGCCCTGGCACAGATACGCAGTATTTT. This codes for CASSPGTDTQYF.

This clonotype showed up just a few times. The chain employs TRBV9 and TRBJ2-7, with TRBD1 matching 8 bases. Germline V gives CDR1 SGDLS, CDR2 YYNGEE. Unmatched junction bases numbered 4, after V lost 0 bases and J lost 5 bases. This CDR3 region has 14 residues. The CDR3, as DNA: TGTGCCAGCAGCGTAGAGTGGACAGGGAACGAGCAGTACTTC. Translation gives CASSVEWTGNEQYF.

This clonotype was counted a few times. As DNA, the CDR3 is TGTGCCAGCAGCACCCGGGACAGGGACTCTTCTGGGGCCAACGTCCTGACTTTC. Amino acid sequence: CASSTRDRDSSGANVLTF. This chain uses TRBV11-1 with TRBJ2-6; TRBD1 matches at 9 bases. Unmatched junction bases numbered 9, after V lost 5 bases and J lost 1 base. Per germline, CDR1 SGHAT and CDR2 FQDESV (reference sequence). This CDR3 has 18 residues.

The chain employs TRBV11-2 and TRBJ1-3; D is unresolved. The germline V gene has CDR1 SGHAT and CDR2 FQNNGV. The CDR3 consists of 15 residues. The V and J ends lost 5 bases and 0 bases respectively, with 11 bases between them. Here the CDR3 reads CASSPPGFSGNTIYF. The CDR3 coding sequence is TGTGCCAGCAGCCCACCAGGATTCTCTGGAAACACCATATATTTT.

This clonotype was picked up many times. CDR3 region: CSANPLAGASYEQYF. The CDR3 DNA sequence: TGCAGTGCCAACCCGCTAGCGGGGGCCTCCTACGAGCAGTACTTC. The chain joins TRBV20-1 to TRBJ2-7; TRBD2 matches at 10 bases. J gave up 0 bases and V 6 bases, and 8 bases lay outside the gene matches. CDR1 is DFQATT, CDR2 SNEGSKA, per germline (reference sequence). The CDR3 runs to 15 residues.

This clonotype was detected a few times. The genes are TRBV3-1 and TRBJ2-3, with no clear D. The CDR3 length is 13 residues. The germline V gene encodes CDR1 LGHDT and CDR2 YNNKEL (reference sequence). V lost 7 bases and J 1 base, leaving 9 bases between the germline ends. The CDR3 region has the DNA TGTGCCAGCACTCGTGACGGCACAGATACGCAGTATTTT. Its protein is CASTRDGTDTQYF.

This clonotype has a count of ten or more. The chain couples TRBV20-1 to TRBJ2-1; 8 nucleotides agree with TRBD1. After removal of 3 bases from V and 12 bases from J, the junction contained 13 bases not matched to a gene. The CDR3 is made up of 14 amino acids. Germline V gene sequence: CDR1 DFQATT, CDR2 SNEGSKA (reference sequence). The CDR3 DNA reads as TGCAGTGCTAGTCAGGGGGCCCAAAGCCCGCGGCAGTTCTTC. Translated: CSASQGAQSPRQFF.